Listed here are 24 T cell receptor beta chains from one sample, sequenced in a study of cytomegalovirus exposure and HLA in healthy donors. The PCR made use of 60 Vbeta and 13 Jbeta primers. Data came from immunoSEQ multiplex PCR; TCRdb stores just in-frame clones and leaves some out. The sample has 120,000 or so clones; 80% are singletons. The sample consisted of PBMCs. These receptors were taken from a man aged 50 to 60 in good health and CMV-seronegative.

This sequence joins TRBV6-6 and TRBJ2-5; 8 positions agree with TRBD1. The DNA end is more similar to TRBJ2-7, so the J call may be wrong. The CDR3 has 16 amino acids. The germline CDR1 and CDR2 sequences are MNHNY and SVGAGI (reference sequence). Here the CDR3 reads CASSLAGQEGAYEQYF. The CDR3 nucleotides are TGTGCCAGCAGCCTCGCGGGACAGGAGGGAGCCTACGAGCAGTACTTC.

A few counts support this clone. The chain joins TRBV11-2 to TRBJ2-5; TRBD2 is a possible D gene (5 bases). There are 13 residues in the CDR3. The V and J ends lost 8 bases and 2 bases respectively, with 12 bases between them. Germline CDR1 reads SGHAT; CDR2 reads FQNNGV. CDR3 nucleotides: TGTGCCAGCCGAAGAAGAGGGCAAGAGACCCAGTACTTC. Translation gives CASRRRGQETQYF.

V gene TRBV19 combines with J gene TRBJ1-4, with D possibly matching TRBD1 (5 bases). The CDR3 runs 16 residues. V shed 0 bases and J shed 5 bases, with 13 bases lying between them. Germline CDR1 LNHDA, CDR2 SQIVND (reference sequence). The CDR3 is CASSIDRTRRNEKLFF. The CDR3 nucleotides read TGTGCCAGTAGTATAGATCGGACAAGGAGAAATGAAAAACTGTTTTTT.

The J gene is TRBJ1-6, the V gene TRBV7-4; perhaps TRBD1 as D (6 bases). Germline V CDR1 and CDR2: SGHVT, SQSDAQ. V gave up 2 bases and J gave up 0 bases, with 14 bases separating them. The CDR3 spans 18 residues. CDR3 sequence: CASSLRGHASSYNSPLHF. CDR3 coding DNA: TGTGCCAGCAGCTTACGGGGACACGCCAGCTCCTATAATTCACCCCTCCACTTT.

The V call is TRBV20-1, the J call TRBJ2-5, with a weak D call TRBD1 (5 bases). The germline gives CDR1 DFQATT, CDR2 SNEGSKA (reference sequence). The ends were cut back, 6 bases at V and 7 bases at J, with 12 bases in the middle. The CDR3 is 11 residues long. CDR3 in amino acids: CSAPSQGTQYF. The CDR3 DNA sequence: TGCAGTGCCCCATCGCAGGGGACCCAGTACTTC.

The chain employs TRBV28 and TRBJ2-5; D is uncertain. The CDR3 is 14 amino acids. Germline V gene data show CDR1 as MDHEN and CDR2 as SYDVKM. The germline V and J ends were trimmed by 5 bases and 1 base, with 11 bases remaining between them. The CDR3 DNA reads TGTGCCAGCAGTGCCCGCCAGGTCCAAGAGACCCAGTACTTC. Translating gives CASSARQVQETQYF. The full variable domain, rest sourced from reference TRBV28 and TRBJ2-5, is DVKVTQSSRYLVKRTGEKVFLECVQDMDHENMFWYRQDPGLGLRLIYFSYDVKMKEKGDIPEGYSVSREKKERFSLILESASTNQTSMYLCASSARQVQETQYFGPGTRLLVL.

The chain combines TRBV5-1 with TRBJ2-1; tentatively, D is TRBD2 (6 bases). Trimming stripped 2 bases from V and 10 bases from J, with 13 bases between. This CDR3 comprises 13 residues. The V gene's germline CDR1 is SGHRS and CDR2 YFSETQ. The CDR3 DNA reads TGCGCCAGCAGCTTAAGACTAGTCGAAGAGCAGTTCTTC. Protein sequence: CASSLRLVEEQFF.

J is TRBJ2-3 and V is TRBV18; D perhaps matches TRBD1 (6 bases). The CDR3 is made up of 15 amino acids. Germline CDR1 reads KGHSH; CDR2 reads LQKENI. The V end lost 8 bases, the J end lost 0 bases, and 15 bases lay between the germline ends. The CDR3 nucleotides are TGTGCCAGCGTCATACAGGGTACTAGCACAGATACGCAGTATTTT. Translation: CASVIQGTSTDTQYF.

This chain uses TRBV30 with TRBJ1-1; D might be TRBD1 (5 bases). The germline gives CDR1 GTSNPN, CDR2 SVGIG (reference sequence). Trimming removed 4 bases at V and 1 base at J, with 13 bases between. CDR3 length: 14 residues. The CDR3 loop is CAWTGGLPNTEAFF. The CDR3, as DNA: TGTGCCTGGACGGGGGGACTCCCGAACACTGAAGCTTTCTTT.

A word on this clone: The junction and the germline gene differ at one end; a read error may be behind it. The chain carries TRBV19 and TRBJ1-1; 7 bases agree with TRBD1. Per the germline V gene, CDR1 is LNHDA and CDR2 is SQIVND (reference sequence). CDR3 length: 15 amino acids. The CDR3 DNA sequence: TGTTCCAGTAGTGGAGGGACAGCCGTGAACACTGAAGCTTTCTTT. Translated: CSSSGGTAVNTEAFF.

This chain links TRBV19 with TRBJ1-1; D is uncertain. Germline CDR1 reads LNHDA; CDR2 reads SQIVND (reference sequence). Deletions cut 1 base from V and 1 base from J, with 7 bases between. This CDR3 region has 14 residues. The CDR3 sequence is CASSIVGGNTEAFF. The CDR3 region has the DNA TGTGCCAGTAGTATAGTTGGAGGGAACACTGAAGCTTTCTTT.

This clone was seen a handful of times. V gene TRBV29-1 combines with J gene TRBJ1-1, with unresolved D. V gave up 7 bases and J gave up 3 bases, with 15 bases separating them. There are 13 residues in the CDR3. Germline lookup yields CDR1 SQVTM and CDR2 ANQGSEA. CDR3 region: CSGASRRDTEAFF. The CDR3 nucleotides are TGCAGCGGAGCCTCGAGGAGGGACACTGAAGCTTTCTTT.

This clone has more than one count but fewer than ten. The genes are TRBV5-1 and TRBJ1-5; 7 bases line up with TRBD1. The CDR3 runs to 15 residues. V lost 4 bases, J lost 6 bases, and 10 bases stayed unmatched. CDR1 and CDR2 from the germline V gene are SGHRS and YFSETQ. Here the CDR3 DNA reads TGCGCCAGCAGCATAAAGGCAGGGGGTGGTCAGCCCCAGCATTTT. Translated: CASSIKAGGGQPQHF.

V usage is TRBV18 and J usage is TRBJ2-5, with 9 bases that match TRBD1. Trimming cost V 1 base and J 5 bases; bases outside gene matches: 5. The CDR3 spans 15 residues. Looked up from germline, CDR1 is KGHSH and CDR2 is LQKENI. The CDR3 sequence: CASSPLQGAGETQYF. CDR3 nucleotide sequence: TGTGCCAGCTCACCACTACAGGGGGCCGGGGAGACCCAGTACTTC. The complete variable domain, with remaining parts taken from reference TRBV18 and TRBJ2-5, reads NAGVMQNPRHLVRRRGQEARLRCSPMKGHSHVYWYRQLPEEGLKFMVYLQKENIIDESGMPKERFSAEFPKEGPSILRIQQVVRGDSAAYFCASSPLQGAGETQYFGPGTRLLVL.

The sample holds a few counts of this clone. V gene TRBV29-1 combines with J gene TRBJ2-7; 11 bases agree with TRBD2. This CDR3 comprises 17 residues. The trim removed 4 bases at V and 8 bases at J, leaving 19 bases unmatched. The germline gives CDR1 SQVTM, CDR2 ANQGSEA. The DNA of the CDR3 is TGCAGCGTTGTACTAGCGGGAGCCCCAAGGGATGGATACCAGCAGTACTTC. Protein product: CSVVLAGAPRDGYQQYF.

The rearrangement joins TRBV2 to TRBJ2-7; D is perhaps TRBD1 (7 bases). This CDR3 has 14 amino acids. Germline-derived CDR1 and CDR2 are SNHLY and FYNNEI. Trimming cost V 7 bases and J 3 bases, with 16 bases left between them. The CDR3 loop reads CASNPLQGGYEQYF. CDR3 nucleotide sequence: TGTGCCAGCAACCCCCTCCAGGGGGGCTACGAGCAGTACTTC.

This chain joins TRBV19 and TRBJ2-1, with a tentative D call TRBD1 (6 bases). Per germline, CDR1 LNHDA and CDR2 SQIVND (reference sequence). V was clipped by 7 bases and J by 4 bases, with 17 bases between them. The CDR3 is 15 amino acids. This CDR3 is CASTQGGMGYNEQFF. CDR3 sequence (DNA): TGTGCCAGTACCCAAGGGGGAATGGGGTACAATGAGCAGTTCTTC.

This clone was seen a handful of times. The chain combines TRBV7-9 with TRBJ1-4; 7 nucleotides agree with TRBD1. This CDR3 has 15 residues. The germline V gene has CDR1 SEHNR and CDR2 FQNEAQ (reference sequence). The junction had 11 bases not matched to a gene; V was cut back by 3 bases and J by 10 bases. CDR3 bases: TGTGCCAGCAGCTTGTCGTCCGGGACAGTTTCAAAACTGTTTTTT. This sequence encodes CASSLSSGTVSKLFF.

CDR3 bases: TGTGCCAGCAGGGAGGGACTAGCGTACTCCTACGAGCAGTACTTC. This codes for CASREGLAYSYEQYF. The J gene is TRBJ2-7, the V gene TRBV7-2; 10 bases are a match to TRBD2. The CDR3 loop spans 15 amino acids. Germline CDR1 and CDR2: SGHTA and FQGNSA. The J segment lost 0 bases and the V segment lost 6 bases, leaving 5 bases of the junction unmatched.

This clone was seen a single time. The rearrangement joins TRBV6-4 to TRBJ1-4; D unresolved. The CDR3 spans 14 residues. V was clipped by 0 bases and J by 5 bases, with 7 bases between them. Germline lookup yields CDR1 MRHNA and CDR2 SNTAGT. The CDR3: CASSDSGVNEKLFF. In nucleotides, the CDR3 is TGTGCCAGCAGTGACTCTGGAGTGAATGAAAAACTGTTTTTT.

The V call is TRBV5-6, the J call TRBJ2-3, with unresolved D. V was shortened by 0 bases and J by 7 bases, with 9 bases between the two germline ends. The CDR3 extends over 13 amino acids. CDR1 is SGHDT, CDR2 YYEEEE, per germline. The CDR3 sequence is CASSLDGGNTQYF. The CDR3 bases are TGTGCCAGCAGCTTGGACGGCGGAAATACGCAGTATTTT.

The genes are TRBV18 and TRBJ2-3; D not resolved. CDR1 KGHSH and CDR2 LQKENI come from the germline V gene. Trimming took 2 bases from V and 3 from J, leaving 6 bases between them. This CDR3 is built from 13 residues. The CDR3 DNA reads TGTGCCAGCTCACCAGCTATGACAGATACGCAGTATTTT. Translation gives CASSPAMTDTQYF.

The chain links TRBV6-5 to TRBJ1-4, with a tentative D call TRBD1 (5 bases). CDR1 is MNHEY and CDR2 is SVGAGI in the germline V gene. Trimming took off 9 bases at V and 0 bases at J, with 8 bases between the two ends. The CDR3 totals 13 residues. The CDR3 DNA reads as TGTGCCAGTAGGGGTGCAACTAATGAAAAACTGTTTTTT. Encoded protein: CASRGATNEKLFF.

V and J are TRBV30 and TRBJ1-2; 9 bases line up with TRBD1. J was trimmed by 6 bases and V by 5 bases; bases with no gene match: 13. There are 15 residues in the CDR3. The germline gives CDR1 GTSNPN, CDR2 SVGIG (reference sequence). DNA of the CDR3: TGTGCCTGGGTGACCCCGGGACAGGGAATGCATGGCTACACCTTC. Translating it yields CAWVTPGQGMHGYTF. Using reference TRBV30 and TRBJ1-2 for the parts outside the CDR3, the full variable domain is SQTIHQWPATLVQPVGSPLSLECTVEGTSNPNLYWYRQAAGRGLQLLFYSVGIGQISSEVPQNLSASRPQDRQFILSSKKLLLSDSGFYLCAWVTPGQGMHGYTFGSGTRLTVV.